Listed below are T cell receptor beta chains from one sample, sequenced in a study of early T cells in non-severe SARS-CoV-2 infection. TCRdb processed the 5' RACE reads anew with MiXCR; each CDR3 protein has one entry. The sample has about 79,000 distinct CDR3 sequences, roughly 12% seen once. Sequencing input: whole blood. The receptors shown here come from an adult who was a healthcare worker with PCR-confirmed SARS-CoV-2 infection or an uninfected control (not recorded which). Both conserved end residues are trimmed from each CDR3. Not every row has a clone size; where given, it reads once, few, many or a size class.

V gene: TRBV5-5
clone size: many
J gene: TRBJ1-1
CDR3 protein: ASSLISLRGWDTEAF

V gene: TRBV4-3
clone size: few
J gene: TRBJ1-1
CDR3 protein: ASSQDTTMNTEAF

V gene: TRBV18
clone size: many
J gene: TRBJ2-7
CDR3 protein: ASSPGTGVYEQY

V gene: TRBV7-9
clone size: many
J gene: TRBJ1-1
CDR3 protein: ASSGWTGPNTEAF

V gene: TRBV19
clone size: NA
J gene: TRBJ1-2
CDR3 protein: ASSRTLDANYGYT

V gene: TRBV4-1
clone size: NA
J gene: TRBJ1-1
CDR3 protein: ASSPGAGGRNTEAF

V gene: TRBV7-9
clone size: few
J gene: TRBJ1-2
CDR3 protein: ASSLGSPGQALGYT

V gene: TRBV10-3
clone size: many
J gene: TRBJ1-5
CDR3 protein: AISGGQGFGQPQH

V gene: TRBV19
clone size: few
J gene: TRBJ2-5
CDR3 protein: ASSPPGREPQETQY

V gene: TRBV5-4
clone size: NA
J gene: TRBJ2-3
CDR3 protein: ASSLRRGATDTQY

V gene: TRBV4-3
clone size: few
J gene: TRBJ2-6
CDR3 protein: ASSQDPITGYGANVLT

V gene: TRBV10-3
clone size: many
J gene: TRBJ2-7
CDR3 protein: AISHNSGGRPGEQY

V gene: TRBV10-3
clone size: NA
J gene: TRBJ2-7
CDR3 protein: AINPGTRTYEQY

V gene: TRBV18
clone size: NA
J gene: TRBJ2-3
CDR3 protein: ASSPQEDTQY

V gene: TRBV11-2
clone size: NA
J gene: TRBJ2-7
CDR3 protein: ASSLEGTGVGEQY

V gene: TRBV12-3/TRBV12-4
clone size: many
J gene: TRBJ1-2
CDR3 protein: ASSSRQTGGYT

V gene: TRBV11-2
clone size: few
J gene: TRBJ2-1
CDR3 protein: ASSLARDGESYEQF

V gene: TRBV12-3/TRBV12-4
clone size: few
J gene: TRBJ2-1
CDR3 protein: ASSTRTSGTYNEQF

V gene: TRBV18
clone size: many
J gene: TRBJ1-1
CDR3 protein: ASSPQRYTEAF

V gene: TRBV11-2
clone size: few
J gene: TRBJ2-7
CDR3 protein: ASSMSGGIPYEQY

V gene: TRBV27
clone size: few
J gene: TRBJ2-5
CDR3 protein: ASKNLGLAGGPQETQY

V gene: TRBV20-1
clone size: many
J gene: TRBJ2-1
CDR3 protein: SARDPRSGDEQF

V gene: TRBV7-9
clone size: few
J gene: TRBJ2-7
CDR3 protein: ASSSTAYEQY

V gene: TRBV6-5
clone size: many
J gene: TRBJ2-7
CDR3 protein: ASGRGALPSGEQY

V gene: TRBV7-2
clone size: many
J gene: TRBJ1-2
CDR3 protein: ASSHTRSGRSLSGPGYT

V gene: TRBV9
clone size: NA
J gene: TRBJ1-1
CDR3 protein: ASSVAENTEAF

V gene: TRBV18
clone size: many
J gene: TRBJ2-5
CDR3 protein: ASSPGTSQETQY

V gene: TRBV10-2
clone size: many
J gene: TRBJ2-3
CDR3 protein: ASSRSGGTDTQY

V gene: TRBV20-1
clone size: many
J gene: TRBJ1-2
CDR3 protein: SARTGNNYGYT

V gene: TRBV7-9
clone size: few
J gene: TRBJ2-2
CDR3 protein: ASSLAGQGPGELF

V gene: TRBV10-1
clone size: many
J gene: TRBJ1-1
CDR3 protein: ASKGRRVNTEAF

V gene: TRBV12-3/TRBV12-4
clone size: few
J gene: TRBJ2-3
CDR3 protein: ASRGSNGDTQY

V gene: TRBV7-3
clone size: many
J gene: TRBJ2-3
CDR3 protein: ASSLTRVGDTATDTQY

V gene: TRBV2
clone size: many
J gene: TRBJ1-2
CDR3 protein: ASSEAGLGYT

V gene: TRBV5-6
clone size: many
J gene: TRBJ2-7
CDR3 protein: ASSRDRGRYEQY

V gene: TRBV6-1
clone size: few
J gene: TRBJ2-7
CDR3 protein: ASSTGQETYEQY

V gene: TRBV29-1
clone size: many
J gene: TRBJ2-7
CDR3 protein: SATTGNEQY

V gene: TRBV12-5
clone size: many
J gene: TRBJ2-1
CDR3 protein: ASGSGQGADNEQF

V gene: TRBV20-1
clone size: few
J gene: TRBJ2-2
CDR3 protein: SARPGGVSGELF

V gene: TRBV7-6
clone size: NA
J gene: TRBJ2-7
CDR3 protein: ASSGDVLEQY

V gene: TRBV4-1
clone size: many
J gene: TRBJ2-5
CDR3 protein: ASSRGTGGIRETQY

V gene: TRBV20-1
clone size: few
J gene: TRBJ2-1
CDR3 protein: SASLPGLAGAGGF

V gene: TRBV20-1
clone size: many
J gene: TRBJ2-7
CDR3 protein: SARDRQGTSYEQY

V gene: TRBV20-1
clone size: many
J gene: TRBJ1-5
CDR3 protein: SAASLTDNQPQH

V gene: TRBV28
clone size: many
J gene: TRBJ2-7
CDR3 protein: ASSKETGGYEQY

V gene: TRBV7-2
clone size: NA
J gene: TRBJ2-1
CDR3 protein: ASSSGLANNEQF

V gene: TRBV5-1
clone size: NA
J gene: TRBJ1-1
CDR3 protein: ASSSRQGAMNTEAF

V gene: TRBV6-5
clone size: NA
J gene: TRBJ1-1
CDR3 protein: ASSYSIGGKGEAF